Listed below are T cell receptor beta chains from one sample, sequenced in a study of PD-1 blockade in mismatch repair-deficient tumors. The method was immunoSEQ multiplex PCR; TCRdb's version includes in-frame clones alone and lacks a portion of them. The repertoire holds 75,000 to 80,000 clones, with more than 80% as singletons. The source was peripheral blood, collected 44 weeks after starting pembrolizumab. The receptor source for this set is an adult with mismatch repair-deficient cancer. Each CDR3 is given with its conserved first and last residue. Each record gives: clone size, D gene, J gene, CDR3 length, V gene, CDR3 protein, CDR3 DNA. D genes are given only for firm matches. Clone size is shown for a subset of rows, as once, few, many or a class of expanded clone.

- - TRBJ2-7 14 TRBV7-9 CASRSRRGAYEQYF TGTGCCAGCAGATCAAGGAGGGGAGCCTACGAGCAGTACTTC
- - TRBJ2-3 15 TRBV10-3 CALRPGQGSTDTQYF TGTGCCCTTAGACCCGGACAAGGGAGCACAGATACGCAGTATTTT
- TRBD2 TRBJ2-2 18 TRBV5-4 CASSLARGAGGGTGELFF TGTGCCAGCAGCTTGGCCAGAGGAGCGGGAGGAGGTACCGGGGAGCTGTTTTTT
- - TRBJ1-2 14 TRBV10-3 CAITLGTRAGGYTF TGTGCCATCACCCTGGGGACCAGGGCGGGTGGCTACACCTTC
- - TRBJ2-7 15 TRBV28 CASTLRGEAPYEQYF TGTGCCAGCACCCTTAGGGGGGAGGCGCCCTACGAGCAGTACTTC
once TRBD1 TRBJ2-7 14 TRBV6-5 CASSPGTGSGEQYF TGTGCCAGCAGTCCCGGGACAGGGAGCGGGGAGCAGTACTTC
once - TRBJ2-7 13 TRBV5-4 CASSLSVTYEQYF TGTGCCAGCAGCTTAAGCGTCACCTACGAGCAGTACTTC
- TRBD1 TRBJ2-5 16 TRBV5-1 CASSSTGGAVRETQYF TGCGCCAGCAGCTCGACAGGGGGCGCAGTACGGGAGACCCAGTACTTC
- TRBD2 TRBJ2-2 16 TRBV2 CASSGTSGSNTGELFF TGTGCCAGCAGTGGTACTAGCGGGAGTAACACCGGGGAGCTGTTTTTT
few TRBD1 TRBJ2-5 14 TRBV5-5 CASSVDRGQETQYF TGTGCCAGCAGCGTGGACAGGGGTCAGGAGACCCAGTACTTC
- - TRBJ1-2 15 TRBV2 CASSEYGKATYGYTF TGTGCCAGCAGTGAATATGGGAAAGCGACCTATGGCTACACCTTC
- - TRBJ1-1 14 TRBV5-6 CASTGGRVNTEAFF TGTGCCAGCACCGGGGGACGGGTGAACACTGAAGCTTTCTTT
once - TRBJ1-3 15 TRBV19 CASSLPGGSGNTIYF TGTGCCAGTAGTCTTCCCGGTGGGTCTGGAAACACCATATATTTT
- TRBD2 TRBJ2-1 16 TRBV27 CASLTGTSGPYNEQFF TGTGCCAGCTTGACCGGGACTAGCGGGCCCTACAATGAGCAGTTCTTC
- - TRBJ2-1 12 TRBV6-1 CASRTVYNEQFF TGTGCCAGCAGGACAGTTTACAATGAGCAGTTCTTC
- - TRBJ1-1 13 TRBV5-4 CASSLAGQFEAFF TGTGCCAGCAGCTTGGCCGGACAGTTTGAAGCTTTCTTT
- TRBD1 TRBJ1-2 13 TRBV7-3 CASSLARGVGYTF TGTGCCAGCAGCTTAGCCAGGGGGGTTGGCTACACCTTC
- - TRBJ1-2 13 TRBV9 CASRSTASYGYTF TGTGCCAGCAGAAGTACGGCAAGCTATGGCTACACCTTC
- - TRBJ2-2 14 TRBV7-9 CASSFVGRTGELFF TGTGCCAGCAGCTTCGTAGGTCGAACCGGGGAGCTGTTTTTT
few - TRBJ1-3 13 TRBV30 CAWTTGPGNTIYF TGTGCCTGGACTACAGGGCCTGGAAACACCATATATTTT
- TRBD2 TRBJ2-2 15 TRBV2 CASSPGLAGPGELFF TGTGCCAGCAGTCCGGGACTAGCGGGACCCGGGGAGCTGTTTTTT
- TRBD1 TRBJ1-1 15 TRBV6-5 CASIPDRGGNTEAFF TGTGCCAGCATTCCCGACAGGGGCGGGAACACTGAAGCTTTCTTT